This T cell receptor (beta chain) is from a study of shared clonotypes between healthy human individuals. The assay was carried out at the deep level. Only in-frame clones appear in the TCRdb table, and some are missing; sequencing was by immunoSEQ multiplex PCR. The sample holds millions of clones, roughly 94% seen once. Between the trimmed V and J ends, which lost 5 bases and 1 base, there was a span of 3 bases. Germline V gives CDR1 MNHEY, CDR2 SVGAGI. The CDR3 has 12 amino acids. The rearrangement joins TRBV6-5 to TRBJ1-3, with no clear D. The receptor comes from a man aged 18 to 30 in good health. Specimen: naive CD4+ T cells sorted from blood. The subset here: CD45RA+ positively selected. For the CDR3, the DNA is TGTGCCAGCAGTCAATCTGGAAACACCATATATTTT. This codes for CASSQSGNTIYF.